This TCR beta chain was captured in a study of blood T cell repertoires in COVID-19. Original handling: Reference gene primers were amplified, and this amplification served to estimate nucleated cell counts. Measured with immunoSEQ multiplex PCR; TCRdb has only the in-frame clones, and not every one. V and J calls and clone size follow that table, whereas D and trimming were derived from the DNA. This sample has approximately 250,000 clones, with approximately 90% found just once. Clinical histories supplied by participants themselves formed the basis of cohort assignment. The V gene's germline CDR1 is SGHRS and CDR2 YFSETQ. The CDR3 sequence is 17 residues long. With 1 base clipped from V and 2 bases from J, the junction kept 4 bases outside the gene matches.

This TCR was sampled from a woman younger than 45 with acute COVID-19. The chain links TRBV5-1 to TRBJ2-3; TRBD2 agrees at 13 bases. The sequenced sample was PBMCs or T cells enriched from blood (not recorded which). The CDR3 DNA reads as TGCGCCAGCAGCTTGAAACTAGCGGGAGGGTACACAGATACGCAGTATTTT. The encoded protein is CASSLKLAGGYTDTQYF. Full variable domain (remainder filled in from reference TRBV5-1 and TRBJ2-3): KAGVTQTPRYLIKTRGQQVTLSCSPISGHRSVSWYQQTPGQGLQFLFEYFSETQRNKGNFPGRFSGRQFSNSRSEMNVSTLELGDSALYLCASSLKLAGGYTDTQYFGPGTRLTVL.